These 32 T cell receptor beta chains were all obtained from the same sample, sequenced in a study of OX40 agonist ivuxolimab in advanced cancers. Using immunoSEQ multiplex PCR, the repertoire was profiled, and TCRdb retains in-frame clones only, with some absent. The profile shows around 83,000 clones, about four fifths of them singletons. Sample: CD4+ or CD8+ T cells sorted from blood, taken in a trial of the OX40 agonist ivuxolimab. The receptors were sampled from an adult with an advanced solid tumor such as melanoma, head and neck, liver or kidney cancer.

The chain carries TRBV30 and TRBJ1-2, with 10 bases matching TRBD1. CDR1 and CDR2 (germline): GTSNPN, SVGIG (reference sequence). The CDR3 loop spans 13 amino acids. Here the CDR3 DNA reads TGTGCTAGCCGGGGGACAGGGGTCGGTGGCTACACCTTC. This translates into CASRGTGVGGYTF.

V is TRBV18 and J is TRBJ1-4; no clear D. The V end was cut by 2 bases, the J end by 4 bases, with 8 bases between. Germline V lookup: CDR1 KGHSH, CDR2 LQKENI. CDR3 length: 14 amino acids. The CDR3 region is CASSPGWGNEKLFF. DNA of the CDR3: TGTGCCAGCTCACCAGGCTGGGGTAATGAAAAACTGTTTTTT.

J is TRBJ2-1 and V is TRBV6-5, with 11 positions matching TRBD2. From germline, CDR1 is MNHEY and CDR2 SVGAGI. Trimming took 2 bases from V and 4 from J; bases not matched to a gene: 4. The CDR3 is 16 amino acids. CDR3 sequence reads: CASSYGSGGGYNEQFF. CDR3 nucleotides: TGTGCCAGCAGTTACGGTAGCGGGGGGGGATACAATGAGCAGTTCTTC.

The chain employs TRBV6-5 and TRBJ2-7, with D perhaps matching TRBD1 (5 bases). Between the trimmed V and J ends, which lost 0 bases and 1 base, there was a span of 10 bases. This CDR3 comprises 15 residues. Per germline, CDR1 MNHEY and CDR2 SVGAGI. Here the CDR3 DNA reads TGTGCCAGCAGTTACTCGGGGCAGGGATCCTACGAGCAGTACTTC. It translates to CASSYSGQGSYEQYF.

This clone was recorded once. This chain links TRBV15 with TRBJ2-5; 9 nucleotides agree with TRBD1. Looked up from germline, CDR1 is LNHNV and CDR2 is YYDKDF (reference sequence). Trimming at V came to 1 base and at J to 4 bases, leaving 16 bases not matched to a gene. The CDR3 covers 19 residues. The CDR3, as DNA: TGTGCCACCAGCAGAGGGAGGACCAAGTTGACAGGGGGGGGAGAGACCCAGTACTTC. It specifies CATSRGRTKLTGGGETQYF.

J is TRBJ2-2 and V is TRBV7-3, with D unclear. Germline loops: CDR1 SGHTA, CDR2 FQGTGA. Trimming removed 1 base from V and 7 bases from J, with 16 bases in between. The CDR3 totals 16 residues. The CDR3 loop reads CASSLKAVGNGGELFF. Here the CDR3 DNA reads TGTGCCAGCAGCTTAAAAGCAGTGGGGAATGGCGGGGAGCTGTTTTTT.

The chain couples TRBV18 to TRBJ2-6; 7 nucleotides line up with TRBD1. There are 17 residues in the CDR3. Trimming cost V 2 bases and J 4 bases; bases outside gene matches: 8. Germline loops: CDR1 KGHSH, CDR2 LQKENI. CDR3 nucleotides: TGTGCCAGCTCACCAACAGGGGCCAGGTCCGGGGCCAACGTCCTGACTTTC. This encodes CASSPTGARSGANVLTF.

CDR3 nucleotides: TGTGCCAGCAGCTTAGCGGTAGACAGGGCCTCTGGAAACACCATATATTTT. Translating gives CASSLAVDRASGNTIYF. The V call is TRBV7-8, the J call TRBJ1-3; 7 bases fit TRBD1. CDR1 and CDR2 (germline): SGHVS, FQNEAQ. V gave up 0 bases and J gave up 0 bases; unmatched junction bases: 5. CDR3 length: 17 amino acids.

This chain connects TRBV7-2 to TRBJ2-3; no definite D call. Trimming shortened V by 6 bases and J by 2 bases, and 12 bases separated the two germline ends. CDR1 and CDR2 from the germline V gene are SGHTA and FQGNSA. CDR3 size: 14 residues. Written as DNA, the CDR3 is TGTGCCAGCAGAAGACAAGCTCTCACAGATACGCAGTATTTT. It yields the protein CASRRQALTDTQYF.

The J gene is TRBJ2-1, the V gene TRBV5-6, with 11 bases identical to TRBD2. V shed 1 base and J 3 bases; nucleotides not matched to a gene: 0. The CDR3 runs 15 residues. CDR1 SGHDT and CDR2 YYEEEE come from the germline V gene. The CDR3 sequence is CASSLTSGSYNEQFF. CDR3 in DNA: TGTGCCAGCAGCTTGACTAGCGGGAGCTACAATGAGCAGTTCTTC.

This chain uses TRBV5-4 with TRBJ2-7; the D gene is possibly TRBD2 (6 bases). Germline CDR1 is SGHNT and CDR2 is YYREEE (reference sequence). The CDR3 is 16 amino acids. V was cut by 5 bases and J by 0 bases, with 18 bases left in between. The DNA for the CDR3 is TGTGCCAGCAGGGGGGGACGGGATCAGAGCTCCTACGAGCAGTACTTC. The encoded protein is CASRGGRDQSSYEQYF.

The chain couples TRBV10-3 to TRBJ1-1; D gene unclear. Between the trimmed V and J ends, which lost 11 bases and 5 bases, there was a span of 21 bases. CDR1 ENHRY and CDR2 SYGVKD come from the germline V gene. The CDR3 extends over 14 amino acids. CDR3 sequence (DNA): TGTGCCGCCGTCCCCGCGGGGTCTTTTACTGAAGCTTTCTTT. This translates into CAAVPAGSFTEAFF.

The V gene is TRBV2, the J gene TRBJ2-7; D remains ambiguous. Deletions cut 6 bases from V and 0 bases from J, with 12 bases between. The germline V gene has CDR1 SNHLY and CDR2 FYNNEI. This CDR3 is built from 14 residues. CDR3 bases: TGTGCCAGCAGCGCTCAGCAAAGCTCCTACGAGCAGTACTTC. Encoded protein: CASSAQQSSYEQYF.

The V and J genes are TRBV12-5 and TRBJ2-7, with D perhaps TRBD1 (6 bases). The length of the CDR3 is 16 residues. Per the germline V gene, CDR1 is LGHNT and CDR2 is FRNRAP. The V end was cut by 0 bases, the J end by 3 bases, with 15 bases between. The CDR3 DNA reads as TGTGCTAGTGGTTTGGTACTCGGCAGGGGTTTCTACGAGCAGTACTTC. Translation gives CASGLVLGRGFYEQYF.

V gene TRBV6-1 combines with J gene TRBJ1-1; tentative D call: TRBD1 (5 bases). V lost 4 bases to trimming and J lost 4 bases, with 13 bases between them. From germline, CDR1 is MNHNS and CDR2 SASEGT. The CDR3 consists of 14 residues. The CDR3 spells CASSGGGVSTEAFF. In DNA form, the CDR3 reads TGTGCCAGCAGTGGTGGGGGTGTGAGCACTGAAGCTTTCTTT.

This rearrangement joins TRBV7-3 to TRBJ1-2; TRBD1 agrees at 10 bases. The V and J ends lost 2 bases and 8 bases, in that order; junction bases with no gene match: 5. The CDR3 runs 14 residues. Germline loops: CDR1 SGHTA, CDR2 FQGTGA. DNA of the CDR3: TGTGCCAGCAGCTTAGGGACAGGGGAGTACGGCTACACCTTC. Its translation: CASSLGTGEYGYTF. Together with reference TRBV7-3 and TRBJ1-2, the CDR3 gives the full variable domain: GAGVSQTPSNKVTEKGKYVELRCDPISGHTALYWYRQSLGQGPEFLIYFQGTGAADDSGLPNDRFFAVRPEGSVSTLKIQRTERGDSAVYLCASSLGTGEYGYTFGSGTRLTVV.

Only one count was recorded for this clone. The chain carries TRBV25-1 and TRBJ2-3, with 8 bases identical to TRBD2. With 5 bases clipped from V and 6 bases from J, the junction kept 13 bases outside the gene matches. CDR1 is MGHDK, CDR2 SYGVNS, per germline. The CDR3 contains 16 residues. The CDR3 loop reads CASSPNGAGVMDTQYF. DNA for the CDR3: TGTGCCAGCAGTCCTAATGGAGCGGGAGTTATGGATACGCAGTATTTT.

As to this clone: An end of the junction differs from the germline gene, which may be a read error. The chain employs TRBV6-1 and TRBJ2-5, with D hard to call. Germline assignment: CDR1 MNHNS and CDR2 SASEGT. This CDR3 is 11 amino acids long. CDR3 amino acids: CATSLGETQYF. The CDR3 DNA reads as TGTGCCACCAGTTTGGGGGAGACCCAGTACTTC.

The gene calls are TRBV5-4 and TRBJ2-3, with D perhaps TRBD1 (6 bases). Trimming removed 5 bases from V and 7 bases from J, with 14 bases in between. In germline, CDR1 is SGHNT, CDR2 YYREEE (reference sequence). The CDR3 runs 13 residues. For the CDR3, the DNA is TGTGCCAGCAGACAGGGTTCGGTAAATACGCAGTATTTT. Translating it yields CASRQGSVNTQYF.

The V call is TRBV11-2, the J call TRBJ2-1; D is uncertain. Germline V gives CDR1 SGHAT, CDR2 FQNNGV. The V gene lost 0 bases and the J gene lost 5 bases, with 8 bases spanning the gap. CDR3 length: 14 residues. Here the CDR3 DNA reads TGTGCCAGCAGCTTAGAACCGACCCACAATGAGCAGTTCTTC. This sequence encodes CASSLEPTHNEQFF.

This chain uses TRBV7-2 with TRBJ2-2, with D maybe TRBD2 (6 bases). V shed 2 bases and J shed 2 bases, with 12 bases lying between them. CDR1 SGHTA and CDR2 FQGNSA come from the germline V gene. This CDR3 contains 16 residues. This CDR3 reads CASSLTSGLNTGELFF. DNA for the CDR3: TGTGCCAGCAGCTTAACTTCGGGACTCAACACCGGGGAGCTGTTTTTT. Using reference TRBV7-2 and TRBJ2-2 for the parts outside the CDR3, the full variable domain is GAGVSQSPSNKVTEKGKDVELRCDPISGHTALYWYRQSLGQGLEFLIYFQGNSAPDKSGLPSDRFSAERTGGSVSTLTIQRTQQEDSAVYLCASSLTSGLNTGELFFGEGSRLTVL.

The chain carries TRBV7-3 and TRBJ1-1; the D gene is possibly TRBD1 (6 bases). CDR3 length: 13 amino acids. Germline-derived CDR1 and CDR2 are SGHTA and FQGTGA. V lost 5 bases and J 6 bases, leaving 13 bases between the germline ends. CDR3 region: CASSPTEGAEAFF. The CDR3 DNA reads TGTGCCAGCAGCCCAACCGAGGGGGCTGAAGCTTTCTTT.

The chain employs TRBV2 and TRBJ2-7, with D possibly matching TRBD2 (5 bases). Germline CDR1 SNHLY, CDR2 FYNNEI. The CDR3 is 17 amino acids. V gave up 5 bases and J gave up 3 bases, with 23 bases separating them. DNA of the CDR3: TGTGCCAGCAGTCCCTCACCGATAGAGAGGGTCAACTACGAGCAGTACTTC. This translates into CASSPSPIERVNYEQYF. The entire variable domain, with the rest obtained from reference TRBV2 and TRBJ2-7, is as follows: EPEVTQTPSHQVTQMGQEVILRCVPISNHLYFYWYRQILGQKVEFLVSFYNNEISEKSEIFDDQFSVERPDGSNFTLKIRSTKLEDSAMYFCASSPSPIERVNYEQYFGPGTRLTVT.

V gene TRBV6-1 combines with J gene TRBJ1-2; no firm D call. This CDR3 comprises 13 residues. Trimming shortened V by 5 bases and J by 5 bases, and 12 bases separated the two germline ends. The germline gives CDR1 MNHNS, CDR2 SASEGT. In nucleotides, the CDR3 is TGTGCCAGCAGTCGCTCATTGGAGTATGGCTACACCTTC. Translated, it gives CASSRSLEYGYTF.

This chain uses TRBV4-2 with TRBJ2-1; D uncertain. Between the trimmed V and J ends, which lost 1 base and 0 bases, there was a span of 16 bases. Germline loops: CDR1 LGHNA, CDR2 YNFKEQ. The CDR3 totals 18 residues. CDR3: CASSQAPQQVGSYNEQFF. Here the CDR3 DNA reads TGTGCCAGCAGCCAAGCGCCTCAGCAAGTAGGCTCCTACAATGAGCAGTTCTTC.

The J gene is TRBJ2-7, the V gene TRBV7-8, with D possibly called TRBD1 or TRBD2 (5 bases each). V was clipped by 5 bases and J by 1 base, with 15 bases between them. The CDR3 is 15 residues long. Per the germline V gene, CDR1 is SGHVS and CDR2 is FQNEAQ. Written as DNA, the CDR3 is TGTGCCAGCAGCCGCCTAGCAGGGCAATCCTACGAGCAGTACTTC. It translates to CASSRLAGQSYEQYF.

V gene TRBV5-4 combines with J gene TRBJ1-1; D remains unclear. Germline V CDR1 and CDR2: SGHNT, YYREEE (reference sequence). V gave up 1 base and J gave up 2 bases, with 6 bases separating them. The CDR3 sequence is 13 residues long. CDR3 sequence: CASSLQQNTEAFF. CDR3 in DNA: TGTGCCAGCAGCTTGCAACAAAACACTGAAGCTTTCTTT.

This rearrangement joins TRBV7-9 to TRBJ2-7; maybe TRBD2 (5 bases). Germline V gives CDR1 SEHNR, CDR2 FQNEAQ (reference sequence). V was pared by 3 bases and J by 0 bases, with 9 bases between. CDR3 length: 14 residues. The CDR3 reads CASSFGRDSYEQYF. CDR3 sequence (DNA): TGTGCCAGCAGCTTCGGTCGGGACTCCTACGAGCAGTACTTC.

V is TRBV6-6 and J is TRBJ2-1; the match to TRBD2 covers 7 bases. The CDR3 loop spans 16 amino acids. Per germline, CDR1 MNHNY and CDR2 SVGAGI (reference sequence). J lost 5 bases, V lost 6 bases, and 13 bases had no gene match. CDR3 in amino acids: CASSSPPRGRDNEQFF. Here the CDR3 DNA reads TGTGCCAGCAGCTCACCCCCTAGAGGGAGGGACAATGAGCAGTTCTTC.

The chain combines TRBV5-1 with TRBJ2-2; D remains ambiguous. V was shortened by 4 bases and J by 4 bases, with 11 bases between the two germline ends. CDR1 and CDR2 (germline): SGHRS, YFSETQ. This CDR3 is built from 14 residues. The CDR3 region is CASSDTRSTGELFF. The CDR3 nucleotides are TGCGCCAGCAGCGACACTCGAAGCACCGGGGAGCTGTTTTTT.

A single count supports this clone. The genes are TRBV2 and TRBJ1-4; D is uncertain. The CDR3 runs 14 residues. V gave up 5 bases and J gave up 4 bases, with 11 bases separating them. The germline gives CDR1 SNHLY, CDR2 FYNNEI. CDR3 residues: CASSLRKDNEKLFF. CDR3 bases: TGTGCCAGCAGTCTCCGGAAGGATAATGAAAAACTGTTTTTT.

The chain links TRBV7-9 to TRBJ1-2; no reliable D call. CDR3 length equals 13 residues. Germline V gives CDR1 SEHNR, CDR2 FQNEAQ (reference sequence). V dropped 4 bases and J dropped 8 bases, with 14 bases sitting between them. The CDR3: CASSSYELVGYTF. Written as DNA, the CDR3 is TGTGCCAGCAGCTCTTATGAACTAGTGGGCTACACCTTC.